What follows are 4 T cell receptor beta chains derived from one specimen sequenced in a study of CD8+CD57+ T cells in acquired aplastic anemia. The use of genomic DNA as template underpinned the TCR beta VDJ and CDR3 profiling. TCRdb recomputed calls from the reads with MiXCR, one row per CDR3 protein. The data contain roughly 190,000 distinct CDR3 sequences, roughly half of them singletons. Material for sequencing was sorted CD4+, CD8+, or CD8+CD57+ T cells (not recorded which) from PBMCs. These receptors were taken from a human donor in good health, serving as a control.

This clonotype was counted only a few times. The gene calls are TRBV6-2 or TRBV6-3 and TRBJ1-5; the D gene is possibly TRBD1 (5 bases). Trimming removed 2 bases from V and 3 bases from J, with 20 bases in between. The CDR3 is 18 residues long. Per germline, CDR1 MNHEY and CDR2 SVGEGT. In DNA, the CDR3 is TGTGCCAGCAGTTACGGTGGACAAGCCGAGATCTTCAATCAGCCCCAGCATTTT. Amino acid sequence: CASSYGGQAEIFNQPQHF.

This clonotype was detected many times. V gene TRBV11-1 combines with J gene TRBJ2-2, with TRBD1 as a possible D gene (5 bases). Looked up from germline, CDR1 is SGHAT and CDR2 is FQDESV (reference sequence). The CDR3 contains 15 residues. V was clipped by 5 bases and J by 5 bases, with 15 bases between them. Here the CDR3 reads CASSPNQGRTGELFF. The DNA for the CDR3 is TGTGCCAGCAGCCCCAACCAGGGAAGGACCGGGGAGCTGTTTTTT.

At least ten counts were recorded for this clonotype. The CDR3 DNA follows: TGTGCCAGCAGCGTAGCCTCTGTACTCGGGCGGTACTATGGCTACACCTTC. Encoded protein: CASSVASVLGRYYGYTF. The genes are TRBV9 and TRBJ1-2; D not resolved. The CDR3 runs to 17 residues. Per the germline V gene, CDR1 is SGDLS and CDR2 is YYNGEE. The ends were cut back, 0 bases at V and 3 bases at J, with 18 bases in the middle.

The V and J genes are TRBV19 and TRBJ1-3; D is possibly TRBD1 (6 bases). This CDR3 region has 16 residues. V lost 5 bases and J lost 4, with 18 bases in between. Germline V CDR1 and CDR2: LNHDA, SQIVND (reference sequence). In DNA form, the CDR3 reads TGTGCCAGTAGTTCAAAACAGGGCTCGTACGGAAACACCATATATTTT. This translates into CASSSKQGSYGNTIYF.